This T cell receptor beta chain is from a study of T cells after yellow fever vaccination. Study-level points and caveats: Overall, a small share of clonotypes was seen in both CD4 and CD8 compartments.

TCRdb ran MiXCR on the 5' RACE reads and lists one entry per CDR3 protein. The data contain around 500,000 distinct CDR3 sequences, 20% to 25% of them seen just once; the ten biggest clones take up around 16%. Trimming shortened V by 5 bases and J by 4 bases, and 15 bases separated the two germline ends. This CDR3 is 14 amino acids long. Germline lookup yields CDR1 SNHLY and CDR2 FYNNEI. This clonotype was picked up a small number of times. The antigen is undetermined. Specimen: PBMCs, collected less than 25 days after the first yellow fever vaccination. This sequence joins TRBV2 and TRBJ2-7, with D possibly being TRBD2 (6 bases). This sequence originates from a man younger than 35 who received the YFV17D yellow fever vaccine. This CDR3 reads CASSRTLGGYEQYF. CDR3 sequence (DNA): TGTGCCAGCAGTCGGACACTAGGAGGGTACGAGCAGTACTTC.